Listed here are 30 T cell receptor beta chains from one sample, sequenced in a study of response to subunit inactivated influenza vaccine. From the RT-PCR reads, TCRdb called clonotypes with MiXCR, one entry per CDR3 protein. The sample has under 550,000 distinct CDR3 sequences; 7.5% to 8.5% are singletons. The sequenced sample was PBMCs from blood, obtained about 23 months after vaccination. The source is a man aged 50 to 75 who received an inactivated influenza vaccine.

Many counts were recorded for this clonotype. V usage is TRBV7-9 and J usage is TRBJ2-2; 12 bases map to TRBD1. The J segment lost 1 base and the V segment lost 6 bases, leaving 6 bases of the junction unmatched. The length of the CDR3 is 17 residues. Germline V gives CDR1 SEHNR, CDR2 FQNEAQ (reference sequence). This CDR3 is CASSRGTGGWNTGELFF. In DNA, the CDR3 is TGTGCCAGCAGTCGGGGGACAGGGGGCTGGAACACCGGGGAGCTGTTTTTT.

The genes are TRBV6-5 and TRBJ2-5; no firm D call. Per germline, CDR1 MNHEY and CDR2 SVGAGI. V lost 2 bases to trimming and J lost 5 bases, with 12 bases between them. The CDR3 extends over 14 amino acids. The CDR3 bases are TGTGCCAGCAGTTACGGTCGGAATCGGGAGACCCAGTACTTC. Residues: CASSYGRNRETQYF.

This clonotype was counted a few times. The chain carries TRBV7-9 and TRBJ2-1; D is uncertain. Germline V CDR1 and CDR2: SEHNR, FQNEAQ (reference sequence). The V end lost 4 bases, the J end lost 2 bases, and 12 bases lay between the germline ends. The CDR3 consists of 15 residues. CDR3 sequence (DNA): TGTGCCAGCAGCTCCCCGGACGGAACCTACAATGAGCAGTTCTTC. It translates to CASSSPDGTYNEQFF. Drawing the rest from reference TRBV7-9 and TRBJ2-1, the complete variable domain is DTGVSQNPRHKITKRGQNVTFRCDPISEHNRLYWYRQTLGQGPEFLTYFQNEAQLEKSRLLSDRFSAERPKGSFSTLEIQRTEQGDSAMYLCASSSPDGTYNEQFFGPGTRLTVL.

The rearrangement uses TRBV29-1 and TRBJ2-2; the D gene could be TRBD1 or TRBD2 (5 bases each). Germline assignment: CDR1 SQVTM and CDR2 ANQGSEA. The CDR3 is made up of 15 amino acids. The ends were cut back, 3 bases at V and 1 base at J, with 12 bases in the middle. The CDR3 spells CSVDGGFGNTGELFF. In DNA form, the CDR3 reads TGCAGCGTTGATGGGGGTTTCGGGAACACCGGGGAGCTGTTTTTT.

V and J are TRBV27 and TRBJ2-1; 10 bases map to TRBD2. The J segment lost 8 bases and the V segment lost 2 bases, leaving 6 bases of the junction unmatched. This CDR3 is built from 15 residues. Germline CDR1 and CDR2: MNHEY and SMNVEV (reference sequence). Written as DNA, the CDR3 is TGTGCCAGCAGTTTAGGACTAGCGGTCGCAGATGAGCAGTTCTTC. As protein: CASSLGLAVADEQFF.

The chain links TRBV4-3 to TRBJ2-4, with D tentatively TRBD1 (6 bases). This CDR3 spans 15 amino acids. Looked up from germline, CDR1 is LGHNA and CDR2 is YSLEER. V was clipped by 0 bases and J by 12 bases, with 18 bases between them. The CDR3 DNA reads TGCGCCAGCAGCCAAGATTTGGTGGGGGACACACGTCAGTACTTC. Encoded protein: CASSQDLVGDTRQYF.

CDR3 sequence: CASSKGGGPSSYNEQFF. The CDR3 DNA reads TGTGCCAGCAGCAAAGGAGGAGGCCCGAGCTCCTACAATGAGCAGTTCTTC. V is TRBV9 and J is TRBJ2-1, with D tentatively TRBD2 (5 bases). V was cut by 4 bases and J by 0 bases, with 17 bases left in between. The CDR3 extends over 17 amino acids. Germline V CDR1 and CDR2: SGDLS, YYNGEE.

The chain carries TRBV27 and TRBJ2-3; 7 bases fit TRBD2. V lost 4 bases and J lost 1; bases outside the gene matches: 11. Germline V gene data show CDR1 as MNHEY and CDR2 as SMNVEV (reference sequence). CDR3 length equals 17 residues. DNA of the CDR3: TGTGCCAGCAGTTGGGGGGGAGGGGTCCGCGGCACAGATACGCAGTATTTT. This codes for CASSWGGGVRGTDTQYF.

There are many counts of this clonotype. The chain couples TRBV11-2 to TRBJ2-7; D unclear. Germline lookup yields CDR1 SGHAT and CDR2 FQNNGV. The ends were cut back, 5 bases at V and 2 bases at J, with 10 bases in the middle. The CDR3 length is 13 residues. CDR3 coding DNA: TGTGCCAGCAGCACGACAAGAACCTACGAGCAGTACTTC. Its protein product is CASSTTRTYEQYF.

The chain recombines TRBV7-9 with TRBJ2-3; D is unresolved. V was clipped by 1 base and J by 0 bases, with 11 bases between them. This CDR3 comprises 16 residues. Germline CDR1 and CDR2: SEHNR and FQNEAQ (reference sequence). The CDR3 sequence is CASSLDLVGSTDTQYF. As DNA, the CDR3 is TGTGCCAGCAGCTTAGATCTTGTGGGGAGCACAGATACGCAGTATTTT.

The CDR3 loop is CASSLDPSGTTTDTQYF. CDR3 in DNA: TGCGCCAGCAGCTTGGACCCTAGTGGGACCACCACAGATACGCAGTATTTT. The genes are TRBV5-1 and TRBJ2-3, with D perhaps matching TRBD1 or TRBD2 (5 bases each). Germline V lookup: CDR1 SGHRS, CDR2 YFSETQ. The germline V and J ends were trimmed by 0 bases and 2 bases, with 16 bases remaining between them. The CDR3 has 17 amino acids.

This chain uses TRBV2 with TRBJ1-2, with D perhaps matching TRBD1 (6 bases). V was shortened by 4 bases and J by 8 bases, with 17 bases between the two germline ends. Per germline, CDR1 SNHLY and CDR2 FYNNEI. The CDR3 sequence is 14 residues long. CDR3 in amino acids: CASSGLGADGGYTF. The CDR3 DNA sequence: TGTGCCAGCAGTGGTCTGGGGGCTGATGGCGGCTACACCTTC.

The rearrangement joins TRBV27 to TRBJ2-3; maybe TRBD1 (6 bases). The CDR3 sequence is 15 residues long. V was cut by 5 bases and J by 2 bases, with 14 bases left in between. Germline-derived CDR1 and CDR2 are MNHEY and SMNVEV (reference sequence). The CDR3 loop is CASSLSRGDTDTQYF. CDR3 in DNA: TGTGCCAGCAGTCTAAGCAGGGGCGACACAGATACGCAGTATTTT.

This clonotype has only a few counts. The chain carries TRBV20-1 and TRBJ2-2, with TRBD1 matching over 8 bases. This CDR3 has 15 residues. After removal of 5 bases from V and 0 bases from J, the junction contained 5 bases not matched to a gene. CDR1 and CDR2 from the germline V gene are DFQATT and SNEGSKA (reference sequence). The CDR3 loop is CSALDRGSNTGELFF. As DNA, the CDR3 is TGCAGTGCTCTCGACAGGGGTTCGAACACCGGGGAGCTGTTTTTT.

J is TRBJ2-7 and V is TRBV7-9; no definite D call. V lost 6 bases, J lost 0 bases, and 15 bases lay in between. This CDR3 region has 15 residues. The germline V gene encodes CDR1 SEHNR and CDR2 FQNEAQ (reference sequence). The CDR3 protein is CASSFTAELSYEQYF. The DNA of the CDR3 is TGTGCCAGCAGTTTCACAGCTGAACTCTCCTACGAGCAGTACTTC.

This clonotype was observed a handful of times. V is TRBV6-1 and J is TRBJ2-2, with D possibly TRBD2 on 5 matching bases. V lost 1 base to trimming and J lost 6 bases, with 12 bases between them. In germline, CDR1 is MNHNS, CDR2 SASEGT. This CDR3 region has 15 residues. CDR3 nucleotides: TGTGCCAGCAGTGAAGGGGAGTCAGTCCCCGGGGAGCTGTTTTTT. It encodes CASSEGESVPGELFF.

This clonotype was picked up many times. This chain uses TRBV5-1 with TRBJ2-1; no definite D call. The V and J ends lost 5 bases and 4 bases respectively, with 13 bases between them. Per germline, CDR1 SGHRS and CDR2 YFSETQ. The CDR3 runs 14 residues. The CDR3 nucleotides are TGCGCCAGCAGACCTCAGACCAGTTACAATGAGCAGTTCTTC. Encoded protein: CASRPQTSYNEQFF.

The V and J genes are TRBV7-9 and TRBJ2-7, with a weak D call TRBD2 (5 bases). V was cut by 5 bases and J by 5 bases, with 19 bases left in between. CDR1 and CDR2 from the germline V gene are SEHNR and FQNEAQ (reference sequence). The CDR3 totals 15 residues. The CDR3 protein is CASSTYGLGADEQYF. The DNA of the CDR3 is TGTGCCAGCAGCACCTATGGACTGGGTGCAGACGAGCAGTACTTC.

This clonotype was detected only a few times. The chain uses TRBV7-2 and TRBJ2-7, with a weak D call TRBD1 (6 bases). Germline-derived CDR1 and CDR2 are SGHTA and FQGNSA. Trimming cost V 5 bases and J 3 bases, with 17 bases left between them. The CDR3 sequence is 15 residues long. The chain's CDR3 is CASSPTRGGFYEQYF. Written as DNA, the CDR3 is TGTGCCAGCAGCCCCACCAGGGGTGGTTTCTACGAGCAGTACTTC.

V and J are TRBV5-1 and TRBJ2-2, with no clear D. The CDR3 is made up of 14 amino acids. Trimming pared 0 bases from V and 2 bases from J, leaving 5 bases between. Germline values: CDR1 SGHRS, CDR2 YFSETQ. In DNA form, the CDR3 reads TGCGCCAGCAGCTTGGAATACAACACCGGGGAGCTGTTTTTT. Amino acid sequence: CASSLEYNTGELFF.

In nucleotides, the CDR3 is TGCAGCGTTGAAAGGCCAGTAGCGGGGCTTCGGGCAGATACGCAGTATTTT. This encodes CSVERPVAGLRADTQYF. The chain links TRBV29-1 to TRBJ2-3; 8 bases are shared with TRBD2. J was trimmed by 4 bases and V by 2 bases; bases with no gene match: 14. CDR3 length: 17 residues. Germline V gives CDR1 SQVTM, CDR2 ANQGSEA.

This clonotype was seen more than once but under ten times. This chain connects TRBV12-3 or TRBV12-4 to TRBJ1-2; D is ambiguous. V was clipped by 2 bases and J by 2 bases, with 18 bases between them. This CDR3 is built from 17 residues. In nucleotides, the CDR3 is TGTGCCAGCAGTTTATCCACTGGACTGGGCGGCAACTATGGCTACACCTTC. This encodes CASSLSTGLGGNYGYTF.

The chain links TRBV7-9 to TRBJ2-2, with D possibly being TRBD1 (6 bases). The germline V gene encodes CDR1 SEHNR and CDR2 FQNEAQ (reference sequence). The V end lost 5 bases, the J end lost 2 bases, and 12 bases lay between the germline ends. The CDR3 runs 15 residues. CDR3: CASSLMTGNTGELFF. CDR3 nucleotide sequence: TGTGCCAGCAGCCTAATGACAGGAAACACCGGGGAGCTGTTTTTT.

This clonotype has a handful of counts. The chain joins TRBV9 to TRBJ2-7; no definite D call. This CDR3 spans 14 amino acids. Germline V lookup: CDR1 SGDLS, CDR2 YYNGEE. V lost 0 bases and J lost 5, with 12 bases in between. The CDR3 loop is CASSVDWRNDEQYF. CDR3 sequence (DNA): TGTGCCAGCAGCGTAGACTGGCGGAACGACGAGCAGTACTTC.

This clonotype was counted many times. The gene calls are TRBV7-9 and TRBJ2-2, with D possibly TRBD2 on 6 matching bases. The CDR3 totals 16 residues. V shed 5 bases and J shed 4 bases, with 17 bases lying between them. Germline-derived CDR1 and CDR2 are SEHNR and FQNEAQ (reference sequence). CDR3 loop: CASSLFRRDSTGELFF. CDR3 sequence (DNA): TGTGCCAGCAGCCTCTTCAGGAGGGATTCCACCGGGGAGCTGTTTTTT.

This clonotype was seen ten or more times. The chain uses TRBV20-1 and TRBJ1-1; a possible D gene is TRBD1 (5 bases). Trimming removed 1 base at V and 0 bases at J, with 9 bases between. The germline gives CDR1 DFQATT, CDR2 SNEGSKA (reference sequence). CDR3 length equals 14 residues. The CDR3 DNA follows: TGCAGTGCTAGAGCTGGGGCCCTGAACACTGAAGCTTTCTTT. Translating it yields CSARAGALNTEAFF.

This clonotype was detected only a few times. The rearrangement uses TRBV4-2 and TRBJ2-5; D unclear. The CDR3 contains 15 residues. The ends were cut back, 0 bases at V and 3 bases at J, with 11 bases in the middle. Germline V lookup: CDR1 LGHNA, CDR2 YNFKEQ. CDR3 sequence (DNA): TGTGCCAGCAGCCAAGATACCAGCGCGAAAGAGACCCAGTACTTC. Protein sequence: CASSQDTSAKETQYF.

This clonotype was recorded at least ten times. CDR3 nucleotides: TGTGCCAGCAGCTTCGGCTTGGGCACTGAAGCTTTCTTT. Translating it yields CASSFGLGTEAFF. This chain uses TRBV12-3 or TRBV12-4 with TRBJ1-1; D is unresolved. The CDR3 is made up of 13 amino acids. V was pared by 6 bases and J by 4 bases, with 12 bases between.

This clonotype was seen repeatedly, ten times or more. The chain carries TRBV20-1 and TRBJ2-3; perhaps TRBD2 as D (6 bases). Trimming took off 5 bases at V and 4 bases at J, with 19 bases between the two ends. Germline CDR1 is DFQATT and CDR2 is SNEGSKA (reference sequence). The CDR3 loop spans 15 amino acids. CDR3 coding DNA: TGCAGTGCTGAGGTTCGGGAGAGGGGCCCAGATACGCAGTATTTT. Its protein product is CSAEVRERGPDTQYF.

This clonotype has just a few counts. The CDR3 nucleotides are TGCACCCCGGGGTCACCCCTTGAGGAGACCCAGTACTTC. Amino acid sequence: CTPGSPLEETQYF. The chain joins TRBV20-1 to TRBJ2-5, with D perhaps TRBD2 (5 bases). The CDR3 has 13 residues. The germline V gene has CDR1 DFQATT and CDR2 SNEGSKA (reference sequence).